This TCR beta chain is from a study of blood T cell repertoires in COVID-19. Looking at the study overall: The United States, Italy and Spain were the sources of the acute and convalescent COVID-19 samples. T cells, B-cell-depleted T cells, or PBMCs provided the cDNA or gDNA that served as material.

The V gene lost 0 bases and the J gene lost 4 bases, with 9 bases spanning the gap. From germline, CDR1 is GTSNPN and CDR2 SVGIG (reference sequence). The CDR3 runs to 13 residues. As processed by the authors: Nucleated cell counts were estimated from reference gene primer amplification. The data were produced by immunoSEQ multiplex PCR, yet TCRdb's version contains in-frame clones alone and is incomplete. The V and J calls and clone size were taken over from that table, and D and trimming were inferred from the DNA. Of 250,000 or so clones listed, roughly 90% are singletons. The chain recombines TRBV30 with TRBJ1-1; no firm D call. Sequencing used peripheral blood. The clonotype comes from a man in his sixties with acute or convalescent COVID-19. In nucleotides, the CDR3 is TGTGCCTGGAGTGTAAAGGGAGGCACTGAAGCTTTCTTT. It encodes CAWSVKGGTEAFF.